This TCR beta chain derives from a study of early T cells in non-severe SARS-CoV-2 infection. TCRdb itself ran the 5' RACE reads through MiXCR, one entry per CDR3 protein. The data show 83,000 or so distinct CDR3 sequences, about 10% seen once. This clonotype showed up many times. Germline V gives CDR1 WNHNN, CDR2 SYGVQD (reference sequence). With 4 bases removed from V and 6 bases from J, the gap between germline ends came to 10 bases. The length of the CDR3 is 12 residues. This chain joins TRBV10-1 and TRBJ2-7; D not resolved. The sequencing used whole blood, collected at baseline. This clonotype was obtained from an adult who was a healthcare worker with PCR-confirmed SARS-CoV-2 infection or an uninfected control (not recorded which). The CDR3 spells CASSGDSGEQYF. CDR3 in DNA: TGCGCCAGCAGTGGAGACTCGGGCGAGCAGTACTTC.